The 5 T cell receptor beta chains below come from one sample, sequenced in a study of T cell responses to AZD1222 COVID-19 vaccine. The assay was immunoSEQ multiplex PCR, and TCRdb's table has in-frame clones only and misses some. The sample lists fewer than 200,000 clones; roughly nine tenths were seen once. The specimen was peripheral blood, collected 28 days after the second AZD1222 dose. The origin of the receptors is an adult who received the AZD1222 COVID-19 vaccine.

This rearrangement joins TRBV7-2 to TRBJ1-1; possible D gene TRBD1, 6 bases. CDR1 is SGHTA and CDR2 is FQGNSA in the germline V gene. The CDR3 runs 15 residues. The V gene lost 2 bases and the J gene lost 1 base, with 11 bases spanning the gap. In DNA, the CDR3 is TGTGCCAGCAGCTTAAACGCAGGGGCGAACACTGAAGCTTTCTTT. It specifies CASSLNAGANTEAFF.

CDR3 nucleotides: TGCGCCAGCAGCTTGACCGACAAGAACACTGAAGCTTTCTTT. Its protein product is CASSLTDKNTEAFF. The chain is built from TRBV5-1 and TRBJ1-1; D gene unclear. Germline-derived CDR1 and CDR2 are SGHRS and YFSETQ. Between the trimmed V and J ends, which lost 1 base and 1 base, there was a span of 8 bases. The length of the CDR3 is 14 residues. The full variable domain, rest sourced from reference TRBV5-1 and TRBJ1-1, is KAGVTQTPRYLIKTRGQQVTLSCSPISGHRSVSWYQQTPGQGLQFLFEYFSETQRNKGNFPGRFSGRQFSNSRSEMNVSTLELGDSALYLCASSLTDKNTEAFFGQGTRLTVV.

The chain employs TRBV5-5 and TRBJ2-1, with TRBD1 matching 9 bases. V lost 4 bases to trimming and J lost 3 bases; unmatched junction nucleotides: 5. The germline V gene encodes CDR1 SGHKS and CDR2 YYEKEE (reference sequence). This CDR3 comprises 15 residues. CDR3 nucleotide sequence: TGTGCCAGCAGCACTGGACAGGGGAACTACAATGAGCAGTTCTTC. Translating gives CASSTGQGNYNEQFF. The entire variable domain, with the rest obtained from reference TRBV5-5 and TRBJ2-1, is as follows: DAGVTQSPTHLIKTRGQQVTLRCSPISGHKSVSWYQQVLGQGPQFIFQYYEKEERGRGNFPDRFSARQFPNYSSELNVNALLLGDSALYLCASSTGQGNYNEQFFGPGTRLTVL.

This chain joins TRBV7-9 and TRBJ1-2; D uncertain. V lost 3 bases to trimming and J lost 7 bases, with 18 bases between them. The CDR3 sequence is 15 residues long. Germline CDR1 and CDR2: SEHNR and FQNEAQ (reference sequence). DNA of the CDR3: TGTGCCAGCAGCTTGTCGGGGAGCCTGTGGGGTGGCTACACCTTC. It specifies CASSLSGSLWGGYTF.

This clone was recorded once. Here the CDR3 reads CASSLVAGGMNTEAFF. DNA of the CDR3: TGCGCCAGCAGCTTGGTTGCAGGGGGAATGAACACTGAAGCTTTCTTT. The chain combines TRBV5-1 with TRBJ1-1; 7 bases agree with TRBD1. Trimming at V came to 0 bases and at J to 0 bases, leaving 5 bases not matched to a gene. CDR3 size: 16 residues. Germline lookup yields CDR1 SGHRS and CDR2 YFSETQ.